The 14 T cell receptor beta chains reported below all come from one sample, sequenced in a study of a mutant IDH1 vaccine in newly diagnosed glioma. Their recognized antigens are unknown. Time point in this sample: week 23, last vaccination. In the vaccine, a single dose held 300 ug of the mutant IDH1 20-mer peptide, along with topical imiquimod. Only in-frame clones appear in the TCRdb table, and some are missing; sequencing was by immunoSEQ multiplex PCR. The table has around 34,000 clones, roughly 81% seen once. Source: PBMCs, taken from a glioma patient whose treatment included an IDH1 peptide vaccine. The source is a man aged 35 to 55 with glioma.

The V gene is TRBV18, the J gene TRBJ2-6; 8 bases are shared with TRBD1. This CDR3 comprises 24 residues. V trimming: 1 base; J trimming: 0 bases; junction bases outside the gene matches: 23. Germline loops: CDR1 KGHSH, CDR2 LQKENI. The CDR3 DNA follows: TGTGCCAGCTCACCACTCAACCTACCGCGACAGGGGCTCCCAACTCGCTCTGGGGCCAACGTCCTGACTTTC. It codes for CASSPLNLPRQGLPTRSGANVLTF.

The V and J genes are TRBV5-1 and TRBJ2-7, with 7 bases fitting TRBD1. The CDR3 extends over 13 amino acids. V lost 4 bases, J lost 4 bases, and 5 bases stayed unmatched. Germline V lookup: CDR1 SGHRS, CDR2 YFSETQ. The chain's CDR3 is CASSRDRLYEQYF. The DNA for the CDR3 is TGCGCCAGCAGCCGGGACAGACTATACGAGCAGTACTTC.

This chain connects TRBV2 to TRBJ2-7; D ambiguous. Germline V lookup: CDR1 SNHLY, CDR2 FYNNEI. This CDR3 contains 14 residues. Trimming left V 6 bases short and J 2 bases short, with 14 bases between. The CDR3 loop is CASRPSGFPYEQYF. The CDR3 DNA reads as TGTGCCAGCAGGCCGTCCGGGTTCCCCTACGAGCAGTACTTC. Filled out from reference TRBV2 and TRBJ2-7, the complete variable domain reads EPEVTQTPSHQVTQMGQEVILRCVPISNHLYFYWYRQILGQKVEFLVSFYNNEISEKSEIFDDQFSVERPDGSNFTLKIRSTKLEDSAMYFCASRPSGFPYEQYFGPGTRLTVT.

V and J are TRBV10-1 and TRBJ1-1; 9 bases fit TRBD1. The V gene's germline CDR1 is WNHNN and CDR2 SYGVQD (reference sequence). V was pared by 0 bases and J by 3 bases, with 5 bases of the junction left unmatched. The CDR3 extends over 16 amino acids. The CDR3 spells CASSESVRQGDTEAFF. CDR3 coding DNA: TGCGCCAGCAGTGAGTCTGTCCGACAGGGGGACACTGAAGCTTTCTTT.

The chain couples TRBV18 to TRBJ1-4; 8 positions match TRBD1. Germline V gene lookup returns CDR1 KGHSH and CDR2 LQKENI. With 4 bases clipped from V and 4 bases from J, the junction kept 8 bases outside the gene matches. The CDR3 has 16 amino acids. DNA of the CDR3: TGTGCCAGCTCACTGGCAGGGGGCGCGTATAATGAAAAACTGTTTTTT. Translation: CASSLAGGAYNEKLFF.

This chain joins TRBV2 and TRBJ1-4; D possibly corresponds to TRBD1 (5 bases). This CDR3 is built from 14 residues. Per germline, CDR1 SNHLY and CDR2 FYNNEI. The V gene lost 7 bases and the J gene lost 4 bases, with 13 bases spanning the gap. CDR3 DNA sequence: TGTGCCAGCACTCCATGGGGCGTTAATGAAAAACTGTTTTTT. This translates into CASTPWGVNEKLFF.

The V gene is TRBV11-2, the J gene TRBJ2-1; TRBD2 matches at 10 bases. CDR1 is SGHAT and CDR2 is FQNNGV in the germline V gene. V lost 1 base to trimming and J lost 9 bases; unmatched junction nucleotides: 6. The CDR3 length is 15 residues. The CDR3 DNA follows: TGTGCCAGCAGCTTAGGTAGCGGGGGGCGGGTTGAGCAGTTCTTC. Its translation: CASSLGSGGRVEQFF.

In DNA, the CDR3 is TGTGCCAGCAGCCGCGGACTAGCGGGGGCGGCATACAATGAGCAGTTCTTC. Translated, it gives CASSRGLAGAAYNEQFF. This rearrangement joins TRBV11-2 to TRBJ2-1, with 13 positions matching TRBD2. The CDR3 runs to 17 residues. Germline lookup yields CDR1 SGHAT and CDR2 FQNNGV. With V trimmed by 5 bases and J by 4 bases, 8 bases remained unmatched.

The J gene is TRBJ2-3, the V gene TRBV2, with D perhaps matching TRBD1 (7 bases). The CDR3 sequence is 15 residues long. The germline gives CDR1 SNHLY, CDR2 FYNNEI. The V and J ends lost 4 bases and 2 bases respectively, with 13 bases between them. The CDR3 DNA is TGTGCCAGCAGTGGGGGCAGGGGGGACACAGATACGCAGTATTTT. It is translated as CASSGGRGDTDTQYF.

J is TRBJ1-5 and V is TRBV19, with D possibly matching TRBD1 (6 bases). Trimming removed 0 bases at V and 2 bases at J, with 8 bases between. The CDR3 consists of 15 residues. CDR1 and CDR2 from the germline V gene are LNHDA and SQIVND (reference sequence). CDR3 sequence: CASSIDRGGNQPQHF. CDR3 sequence (DNA): TGTGCCAGTAGTATAGACAGGGGAGGCAATCAGCCCCAGCATTTT.

J is TRBJ2-2 and V is TRBV9; no reliable D call. V was pared by 0 bases and J by 5 bases, with 5 bases between. There are 13 residues in the CDR3. Germline-derived CDR1 and CDR2 are SGDLS and YYNGEE. Here the CDR3 DNA reads TGTGCCAGCAGCGTAGGACGTACCGGGGAGCTGTTTTTT. Protein product: CASSVGRTGELFF. Based on the CDR3 plus reference TRBV9 and TRBJ2-2, the full variable domain is DSGVTQTPKHLITATGQRVTLRCSPRSGDLSVYWYQQSLDQGLQFLIQYYNGEERAKGNILERFSAQQFPDLHSELNLSSLELGDSALYFCASSVGRTGELFFGEGSRLTVL.

The chain joins TRBV7-8 to TRBJ2-7; 7 nucleotides line up with TRBD1. Germline V gives CDR1 SGHVS, CDR2 FQNEAQ. This CDR3 has 15 amino acids. With 5 bases clipped from V and 2 bases from J, the junction kept 9 bases outside the gene matches. The CDR3 nucleotides are TGTGCCAGCAGCCCGCGATCCGGGACAGCCTACGAGCAGTACTTC. This gives the protein CASSPRSGTAYEQYF. The full variable domain, its missing parts supplied by reference TRBV7-8 and TRBJ2-7, is GAGVSQSPRYKVAKRGQDVALRCDPISGHVSLFWYQQALGQGPEFLTYFQNEAQLDKSGLPSDRFFAERPEGSVSTLKIQRTQQEDSAVYLCASSPRSGTAYEQYFGPGTRLTVT.

The J gene is TRBJ2-1, the V gene TRBV7-6; 8 bases agree with TRBD1. The CDR3 is 16 residues long. The J segment lost 4 bases and the V segment lost 5 bases, leaving 10 bases of the junction unmatched. In germline, CDR1 is SGHVS, CDR2 FNYEAQ. The CDR3 sequence is CASSINSGGRYNEQFF. DNA for the CDR3: TGTGCCAGCAGCATCAACTCAGGGGGCCGGTACAATGAGCAGTTCTTC. The complete variable domain, with remaining parts taken from reference TRBV7-6 and TRBJ2-1, reads GAGVSQSPRYKVTKRGQDVALRCDPISGHVSLYWYRQALGQGPEFLTYFNYEAQQDKSGLPNDRFSAERPEGSISTLTIQRTEQRDSAMYRCASSINSGGRYNEQFFGPGTRLTVL.

This clone has more than one count but fewer than ten. V and J are TRBV4-2 and TRBJ2-5, with 8 bases matching TRBD2. Germline lookup yields CDR1 LGHNA and CDR2 YNFKEQ. The CDR3 loop spans 15 amino acids. The V segment lost 0 bases and the J segment 0 bases; nucleotides outside the gene matches: 0. The CDR3 sequence: CASSQERGDQETQYF. CDR3 nucleotide sequence: TGTGCCAGCAGCCAAGAGCGGGGGGACCAAGAGACCCAGTACTTC.